Listed below are T cell receptor beta chains from one sample, sequenced in a study of shared clonotypes between healthy human individuals. TCRdb keeps only in-frame clones here, not all; method: immunoSEQ multiplex PCR. Of some 2,500,000 clones listed, more than 85% are singletons. The sample comprised naive CD4+ T cells from PBMCs. The source is a young man in good health. Some clones in this sample may be carry-over from other donors' samples. The CDR3 runs from the conserved cysteine through the conserved F or W. The D gene is left open where the match is weak. Size tells how often a clone was seen (once, few, many) or the class of an expanded clone, and some rows leave it out.

>.|TRBJ2-7|TRBV5-5|once
TGTGCCAGCAAAGGGGGGGACAGGCCTGGGTACGAGCAGTACTTC
CASKGGDRPGYEQYF
>TRBD2|TRBJ2-3|TRBV2|.
TGTGCCAGCAGTGGGACTAGCGGGAGGGCCGGGACAGATACGCAGTATTTT
CASSGTSGRAGTDTQYF
>.|TRBJ1-4|TRBV11-2|.
TGTGCCAGCAGCTTAGGAGGCGAAAAACTGTTTTTT
CASSLGGEKLFF
>TRBD1|TRBJ1-2|TRBV7-3|.
TGTGCCAGCAGCTCTCGGACAGGGGCTGGCTACACCTTC
CASSSRTGAGYTF
>.|TRBJ2-2|TRBV9|.
TGTGCCAGCAGCGTAGGTGGAGGGACGCACACCGGGGAGCTGTTTTTT
CASSVGGGTHTGELFF
>TRBD1|TRBJ2-7|TRBV28|.
TGTGCCTCAAGGGACAGATCCGAGCAGTACTTC
CASRDRSEQYF
>TRBD1|TRBJ1-1|TRBV2|few
TGTGCCAGCATTTGGGACAGGGATGGGAACACTGAAGCTTTCTTT
CASIWDRDGNTEAFF
>.|TRBJ1-2|TRBV30|.
TGTGCCTGGTCCTCCCCCCACAGCCCCTACACCTTC
CAWSSPHSPYTF
>.|TRBJ1-4|TRBV7-9|.
TGTGCCAGCAGCTCCTGGATAGGACCTCTTAATGAAAAACTGTTTTTT
CASSSWIGPLNEKLFF
>TRBD1|TRBJ2-7|TRBV11-2|.
TGTGCCAGCAGAACGACAGGGGCAGTGGCCTACGAGCAGTACTTC
CASRTTGAVAYEQYF
>.|TRBJ1-2|TRBV5-5|.
TGTGCCAGCAGCCAGGGTTACTATGGCTACACCTTC
CASSQGYYGYTF
>TRBD1|TRBJ1-1|TRBV18|.
TGTGCCAGCTCATCTCGACAGGGCCGGGGCACTGAAGCTTTCTTT
CASSSRQGRGTEAFF
>.|TRBJ2-1|TRBV6-5|.
TGTGCCAGCAGTTACGATTCAACGGGGATATATGAGCAGTTCTTC
CASSYDSTGIYEQFF
>TRBD2|TRBJ2-1|TRBV6-1|.
TGTGCCAGCACCCATGGATTAGCGGGAGTGGGTGAGCAGTTCTTC
CASTHGLAGVGEQFF
>TRBD2|TRBJ2-5|TRBV4-1|once
TGCGCCAGCAGCCGGGGGGGAGGTGAGACCCAGTACTTC
CASSRGGGETQYF
>TRBD1|TRBJ2-7|TRBV19|.
TGTGCCAGTCGGAGAACCGGGACAGGGGTCCACGAGCAGTACTTC
CASRRTGTGVHEQYF
>.|TRBJ2-1|TRBV27|.
TGTGCCAGCAGTCTTACCTGGGAGCGCCCCGGGTACAATGAGCAGTTCTTC
CASSLTWERPGYNEQFF
>TRBD2|TRBJ2-3|TRBV9|.
TGTGCCAGCAGCGTAGATCAACTAGCGGAGGTGGATACGCAGTATTTT
CASSVDQLAEVDTQYF
>TRBD1|TRBJ1-6|TRBV25-1|.
TGTGCCAGCAGTCAAGCGGGGGACAGAAATTCACCCCTCCACTTT
CASSQAGDRNSPLHF
>.|TRBJ2-1|TRBV18|.
TGTGCCAGCTCACCCCTCAGCCCGGCAACGGGGGGCTTGTCCTACAATGAGCAGTTCTTC
CASSPLSPATGGLSYNEQFF
>TRBD1|TRBJ1-4|TRBV5-1|.
TGCGCCAGCAGCCGTCGGACGCCACAGGGGATAGGCGAAAAACTGTTTTTT
CASSRRTPQGIGEKLFF
>.|TRBJ2-4|TRBV5-1|.
TGCGCCAGCAGCGTGGGACGCAACTTC
CASSVGRNF
>TRBD1|TRBJ2-7|TRBV6-6|.
TGTGCCAGCTCCGGGACAGGGCTCTCCGAGCAGTACTTC
CASSGTGLSEQYF
>TRBD1|TRBJ1-3|TRBV4-3|.
TGCGCCAGCAGCCCCCAGGGGGCGCTTCAAGGAGTGGGAAACACCATATATTTT
CASSPQGALQGVGNTIYF
>.|TRBJ2-1|TRBV29-1|.
TGCAGCGTTGCCACGCTCCTTAATGACAATGAGCAGTTCTTC
CSVATLLNDNEQFF
>.|TRBJ2-5|TRBV12-5|.
TGTGCTAGTGGCTTAAACCCCGGGTACAGCTCCTTCCAAGAGACCCAGTACTTC
CASGLNPGYSSFQETQYF
>.|TRBJ2-3|TRBV9|.
TGTGCCAGCAGCGCCGGGACCCTTAGGTATTTT
CASSAGTLRYF
>TRBD2|TRBJ2-7|TRBV13|.
TGTGCCAGCAGCTTCCTAGCGGGAGGCGAGCAGTACTTC
CASSFLAGGEQYF
>.|TRBJ1-1|TRBV29-1|.
TGCAGCGTTGATATACAGGGCGGGGGAGCTTTCTTT
CSVDIQGGGAFF
>.|TRBJ1-2|TRBV5-8|once
TGTGCCAGCAGCTTGGACAGGGCCCTTTATGGCTACACCTTC
CASSLDRALYGYTF
>.|TRBJ1-2|TRBV5-4|.
TGTGCCAGCAGCCTCCTCATCCTACAGGACAACTATGGCTACACCTTC
CASSLLILQDNYGYTF
>.|TRBJ2-1|TRBV27|.
TGTGCCAGCAGTTTATATAGCGGTTCCTACAATGAGCAGTTCTTC
CASSLYSGSYNEQFF
>TRBD2|TRBJ2-1|TRBV2|.
TGTGCCAGCAGTGGGACTAGCGGGAGGTTGATTGGTGAGCAGTTCTTC
CASSGTSGRLIGEQFF
>.|TRBJ2-1|TRBV7-2|.
TGTGCCAGCAGCTTAGGGAGACTGGGCAGCAATGAGCAGTTCTTC
CASSLGRLGSNEQFF
>.|TRBJ2-3|TRBV7-2|.
TGTGCCAGCAGCTTAGCTCTAGGGGCGACCGCAGATACGCAGTATTTT
CASSLALGATADTQYF
>.|TRBJ1-2|TRBV9|once
TGTGCCAGCAGCGTAGGGGGAGGACTCTATGGCTACACCTTC
CASSVGGGLYGYTF
>.|TRBJ1-6|TRBV28|.
TGTGCCAGCAGCAGCACACAGGGAATCTCTTCACCCCTCCACTTT
CASSSTQGISSPLHF
>TRBD1|TRBJ1-2|TRBV6-1|.
TGTGCCAGCAGACCACAGGGGAGCTATGGCTACACCTTC
CASRPQGSYGYTF
>.|TRBJ2-7|TRBV11-2|.
TGTGCCAGCAGCTTAGGCCCCTCGTCTCCTAGCTCCTACGAGCAGTACTTC
CASSLGPSSPSSYEQYF
>.|TRBJ2-1|TRBV6-4|.
TGTGCCAGCAGTGACTCGTGGTACGGGGAGCAGTTCTTC
CASSDSWYGEQFF
>TRBD1|TRBJ1-4|TRBV9|.
TGTGCCAGCAGCGTAGCAGGGGGCAATGAAAAACTGTTTTTT
CASSVAGGNEKLFF
>.|TRBJ2-3|TRBV28|.
TGTGCCAGCAGGGTCGTTGCAAGAGGATCCGGCACAGATACGCAGTATTTT
CASRVVARGSGTDTQYF